This T cell receptor (beta chain) came from a study of blood T cells in healthy people across ages. Study summary: About one barcoded beta molecule per two T cells came from capture by template switching. General study points: Diversity of TCR beta correlated strongly with naive T cell percentage. TCR beta diversity per million T cells fell roughly linearly with age.

Every participating donor contributed about 10 milliliters of peripheral blood through a draw. This CDR3 spans 15 amino acids. Germline V CDR1 and CDR2: MDHEN, SYDVKM. Trimming took off 4 bases at V and 8 bases at J, with 18 bases between the two ends. Worth noting for this clonotype: The antigen is unknown.

Next came a second PCR, run for roughly 6 to 11 cycles, which used a sample-barcoded 5' primer along with a J-beta primer mix. TCRdb reanalysed the 5' RACE reads using MiXCR and keeps one entry per CDR3 protein. The top ten clones hold over 20% of a sample with about 970,000 distinct CDR3 sequences, just over 50% of them seen once. V usage is TRBV28 and J usage is TRBJ1-5; D is undetermined. The sequenced material came from blood. This sequence originates from a woman aged 60-75 years in good health. The CDR3 here is CASSSTPPVLKPQHF. The CDR3 DNA reads TGTGCCAGCAGTTCCACACCCCCAGTTTTGAAGCCCCAGCATTTT.